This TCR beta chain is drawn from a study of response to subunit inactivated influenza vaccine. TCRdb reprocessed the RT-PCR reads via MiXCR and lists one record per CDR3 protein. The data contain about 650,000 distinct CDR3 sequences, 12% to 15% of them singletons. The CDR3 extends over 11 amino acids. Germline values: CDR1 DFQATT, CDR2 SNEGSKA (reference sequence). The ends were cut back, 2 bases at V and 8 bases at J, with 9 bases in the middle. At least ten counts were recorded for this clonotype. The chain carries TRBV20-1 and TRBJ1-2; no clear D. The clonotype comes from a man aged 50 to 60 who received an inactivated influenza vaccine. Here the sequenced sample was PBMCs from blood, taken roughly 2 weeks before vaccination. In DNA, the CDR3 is TGCAGTGCTAGACTACCCGGGGGCTACACCTTC. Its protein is CSARLPGGYTF.